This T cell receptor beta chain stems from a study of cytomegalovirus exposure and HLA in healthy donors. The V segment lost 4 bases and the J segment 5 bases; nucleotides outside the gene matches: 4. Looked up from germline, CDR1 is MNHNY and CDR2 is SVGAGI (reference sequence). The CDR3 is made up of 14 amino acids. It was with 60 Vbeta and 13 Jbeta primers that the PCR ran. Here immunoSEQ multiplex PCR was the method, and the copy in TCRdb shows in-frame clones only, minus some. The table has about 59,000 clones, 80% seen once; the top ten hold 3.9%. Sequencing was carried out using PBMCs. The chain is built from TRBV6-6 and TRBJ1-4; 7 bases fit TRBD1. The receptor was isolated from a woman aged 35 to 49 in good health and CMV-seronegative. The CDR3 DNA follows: TGTGCCAGCAGTTTACGAGGGGGCAATGAAAAACTGTTTTTT. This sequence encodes CASSLRGGNEKLFF.